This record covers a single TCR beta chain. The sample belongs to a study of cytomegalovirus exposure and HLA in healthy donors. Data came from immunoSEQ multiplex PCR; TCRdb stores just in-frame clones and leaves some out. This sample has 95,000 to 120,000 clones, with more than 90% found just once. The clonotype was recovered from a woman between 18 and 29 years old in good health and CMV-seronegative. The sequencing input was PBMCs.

The chain's CDR3 is CASSYLADNSPLHF. The CDR3 DNA is TGTGCCAGCAGTTACCTTGCGGATAATTCACCCCTCCACTTT. The V call is TRBV6-6, the J call TRBJ1-6, with no clear D. The germline V and J ends were trimmed by 2 bases and 5 bases, with 7 bases remaining between them. Germline V gene sequence: CDR1 MNHNY, CDR2 SVGAGI (reference sequence). The CDR3 has 14 residues.